One and the same sample provided the 21 T cell receptor beta chains below, sequenced in a study of shared clonotypes between healthy human individuals. Some clones are missing from TCRdb's copy, which holds only in-frame ones; the method was immunoSEQ multiplex PCR. The data show roughly 500,000 clones, with 79% seen just once and less than 15% held by the top ten. Source material: PBMCs. All receptors derive from a woman aged 40-49 years in good health. Some clones in this sample may be carry-over from other donors' samples.

Concerning this clone: In the same sample, other DNA sequences code for this CDR3. V and J are TRBV18 and TRBJ1-2, with D perhaps TRBD1 (5 bases). CDR1 is KGHSH, CDR2 LQKENI, per germline. CDR3 length: 13 residues. V dropped 3 bases and J dropped 4 bases, with 9 bases sitting between them. The CDR3 spells CASSPPDSYGYTF. DNA of the CDR3: TGTGCCAGCTCACCGCCCGACAGCTATGGCTACACCTTC.

The V call is TRBV5-1, the J call TRBJ1-6; D possibly corresponds to TRBD1 (6 bases). The V end was cut by 7 bases, the J end by 8 bases, with 16 bases between. The CDR3 has 14 residues. Looked up from germline, CDR1 is SGHRS and CDR2 is YFSETQ. CDR3 bases: TGCGCCAGCGGAACAGGGCAACGAGATTCACCCCTCCACTTT. Translating gives CASGTGQRDSPLHF.

This clone was seen once. This rearrangement joins TRBV27 to TRBJ2-3, with a weak D call TRBD1 (6 bases). The CDR3 covers 16 residues. Germline loops: CDR1 MNHEY, CDR2 SMNVEV (reference sequence). Trimming pared 9 bases from V and 4 bases from J, leaving 23 bases between. The DNA of the CDR3 is TGTGCCAGTCTATACATCGACTGGGACAATCCAGATACGCAGTATTTT. Protein product: CASLYIDWDNPDTQYF.

This clone has only one observation. The rearrangement links TRBV18 to TRBJ2-1, with 8 nucleotides matching TRBD1. CDR1 is KGHSH, CDR2 LQKENI, per germline. This CDR3 contains 16 residues. J gave up 2 bases and V 6 bases, and 9 bases lay outside the gene matches. CDR3 sequence: CASSTRTGQTYNEQFF. The CDR3 DNA follows: TGTGCCAGCTCGACGAGGACAGGGCAGACCTACAATGAGCAGTTCTTC.

This chain joins TRBV4-3 and TRBJ1-2, with a tentative D call TRBD1 (6 bases). The CDR3 is 13 amino acids. Trimming stripped 0 bases from V and 8 bases from J, with 10 bases between. Per germline, CDR1 LGHNA and CDR2 YSLEER. CDR3 sequence: CASSQDFRGGYTF. The CDR3 nucleotides are TGCGCCAGCAGCCAAGATTTCAGGGGCGGCTACACCTTC.

This clone has only a few counts. The rearrangement links TRBV6-1 to TRBJ2-1; 10 bases line up with TRBD2. The V segment lost 6 bases and the J segment 4 bases; nucleotides outside the gene matches: 6. Looked up from germline, CDR1 is MNHNS and CDR2 is SASEGT. The CDR3 consists of 15 residues. CDR3 coding DNA: TGTGCCAGCAGCTCCGCACTAGCGGGATACAATGAGCAGTTCTTC. The encoded protein is CASSSALAGYNEQFF.

This chain links TRBV7-2 with TRBJ2-1; D gene uncertain. There are 15 residues in the CDR3. Germline CDR1 SGHTA, CDR2 FQGNSA. The V gene lost 5 bases and the J gene lost 0 bases, with 11 bases spanning the gap. This CDR3 is CASSPGVFSYNEQFF. The CDR3 nucleotides are TGTGCCAGCAGCCCCGGAGTATTCTCCTACAATGAGCAGTTCTTC.

The genes are TRBV5-4 and TRBJ2-7, with TRBD2 matching 8 bases. Per the germline V gene, CDR1 is SGHNT and CDR2 is YYREEE (reference sequence). Trimming took 0 bases from V and 2 from J; bases not matched to a gene: 10. The CDR3 runs 17 residues. The CDR3: CASSLAGAGGTPYEQYF. DNA for the CDR3: TGTGCCAGCAGCTTGGCCGGGGCGGGAGGAACCCCCTACGAGCAGTACTTC.

V and J are TRBV25-1 and TRBJ1-2, with 7 bases fitting TRBD1. The CDR3 loop spans 13 amino acids. V lost 5 bases to trimming and J lost 7 bases; unmatched junction nucleotides: 7. Germline CDR1 and CDR2: MGHDK and SYGVNS. The CDR3 nucleotides are TGTGCCAGCAGTCCAACAGGGGTTAGTGGCTACACCTTC. Translating it yields CASSPTGVSGYTF.

The rearrangement links TRBV7-9 to TRBJ2-7, with 8 bases identical to TRBD1. The CDR3 length is 18 residues. Germline lookup yields CDR1 SEHNR and CDR2 FQNEAQ (reference sequence). J gave up 0 bases and V 6 bases, and 16 bases lay outside the gene matches. The CDR3 loop reads CASSPLGDRRLSSYEQYF. Written as DNA, the CDR3 is TGTGCCAGCAGTCCCCTGGGGGACAGGCGATTAAGCTCCTACGAGCAGTACTTC.

The V call is TRBV11-3, the J call TRBJ2-5; D remains unclear. The CDR3 runs 13 residues. V lost 1 base to trimming and J lost 1 base, with 4 bases between them. Germline-derived CDR1 and CDR2 are SGHNT and YENEEA. The CDR3 is CASSLGGQETQYF. DNA for the CDR3: TGTGCCAGCAGCTTAGGCGGCCAAGAGACCCAGTACTTC.

The chain recombines TRBV29-1 with TRBJ2-1; possibly TRBD1 for D (8 bases). The V gene's germline CDR1 is SQVTM and CDR2 ANQGSEA. The CDR3 is 14 residues long. Trimming stripped 6 bases from V and 7 bases from J, with 19 bases between. CDR3 DNA sequence: TGCAGCGTAAACAGGGGGAGGGCGATGAATGAGCAGTTCTTC. This sequence encodes CSVNRGRAMNEQFF.

V usage is TRBV13 and J usage is TRBJ2-5; 13 nucleotides match TRBD2. CDR3 length: 19 amino acids. Germline V CDR1 and CDR2: PRHDT, FYEKMQ (reference sequence). V lost 1 base and J lost 1; bases outside the gene matches: 9. This chain's CDR3 is CASSLDAELAGGAQETQYF. The CDR3 DNA reads TGTGCCAGCAGCTTAGACGCCGAACTAGCGGGGGGGGCCCAAGAGACCCAGTACTTC.

This clone was counted a single time. J is TRBJ1-2 and V is TRBV19, with 10 bases matching TRBD1. CDR1 LNHDA and CDR2 SQIVND come from the germline V gene (reference sequence). With 4 bases clipped from V and 2 bases from J, the junction kept 10 bases outside the gene matches. CDR3 length equals 17 residues. CDR3 in DNA: TGTGCCAGTAGTAGCACTAGTCCGGGACAGGGGAACTATGGCTACACCTTC. Its translation: CASSSTSPGQGNYGYTF.

The chain employs TRBV6-1 and TRBJ2-3; 7 positions match TRBD2. Germline assignment: CDR1 MNHNS and CDR2 SASEGT. Trimming removed 2 bases from V and 7 bases from J; junction bases left unmatched: 3. The CDR3 loop spans 13 amino acids. The CDR3 is CASSETSAYTQYF. The CDR3 region has the DNA TGTGCCAGCAGTGAAACTAGCGCCTATACGCAGTATTTT.

The rearrangement uses TRBV7-8 and TRBJ2-7, with D tentatively TRBD1 or TRBD2 (5 bases each). The V end was cut by 4 bases, the J end by 7 bases, with 17 bases between. Per the germline V gene, CDR1 is SGHVS and CDR2 is FQNEAQ. This CDR3 spans 14 amino acids. For the CDR3, the DNA is TGTGCCAGCAGCTCGCCGGGACCCGGCTTGGAGCAGTACTTC. Translated, it gives CASSSPGPGLEQYF.

The J gene is TRBJ2-2, the V gene TRBV7-8, with TRBD2 matching over 8 bases. The germline V gene encodes CDR1 SGHVS and CDR2 FQNEAQ. This CDR3 comprises 19 residues. The trim removed 2 bases at V and 3 bases at J, leaving 14 bases unmatched. CDR3 coding DNA: TGTGCCAGCAGCTTATACGCGCCGGCTAGCGGGTTACACACCGGGGAGCTGTTTTTT. Translation: CASSLYAPASGLHTGELFF.

This chain joins TRBV7-2 and TRBJ2-1; 7 bases are a match to TRBD2. V was pared by 7 bases and J by 4 bases, with 4 bases of the junction left unmatched. From germline, CDR1 is SGHTA and CDR2 FQGNSA. The CDR3 is 13 amino acids. The CDR3 DNA reads as TGTGCCAGCAAGGCACTAGCGTACAATGAGCAGTTCTTC. Translation gives CASKALAYNEQFF.

This clone was detected once. The germline gene is not matched at one end of the junction; a read error may be the cause. The chain has TRBV7-7 and TRBJ2-1; 16 bases align to TRBD2. Germline CDR1 reads SSHAT; CDR2 reads FNYEAQ (reference sequence). This CDR3 has 15 residues. The CDR3 is CASSPLGLAGGKQFF. The CDR3 bases are TGTGCTAGCAGCCCCCTGGGACTAGCGGGAGGGAAGCAGTTCTTC.

This chain links TRBV19 with TRBJ1-1; 11 nucleotides agree with TRBD1. This CDR3 spans 13 amino acids. Germline-derived CDR1 and CDR2 are LNHDA and SQIVND (reference sequence). Unmatched junction bases numbered 1, after V lost 6 bases and J lost 4 bases. CDR3 loop: CASRDRGPTEAFF. The CDR3 nucleotides read TGTGCCAGTAGGGACAGGGGGCCCACTGAAGCTTTCTTT.

The rearrangement joins TRBV5-5 to TRBJ1-2; D uncertain. The CDR3 extends over 12 amino acids. V lost 0 bases and J lost 8, with 8 bases in between. Germline values: CDR1 SGHKS, CDR2 YYEKEE (reference sequence). CDR3: CASSLGDIGYTF. CDR3 in DNA: TGTGCCAGCAGCTTGGGGGATATCGGCTACACCTTC. Complete variable domain (other parts from reference TRBV5-5 and TRBJ1-2): DAGVTQSPTHLIKTRGQQVTLRCSPISGHKSVSWYQQVLGQGPQFIFQYYEKEERGRGNFPDRFSARQFPNYSSELNVNALLLGDSALYLCASSLGDIGYTFGSGTRLTVV.